These 7 T cell receptor beta chains share one sample of origin, sequenced in a study of T cell responses to AZD1222 COVID-19 vaccine. Assay used: immunoSEQ multiplex PCR; TCRdb lists only in-frame clones, some missing. The repertoire holds roughly 120,000 clones, approximately 85% seen once, with more than 3% in the top ten. The source material was peripheral blood, sampled on day 0 of MenACWY control vaccination. The receptors derive from an adult in good health.

V gene TRBV30 combines with J gene TRBJ2-1; D is ambiguous. Between the trimmed V and J ends, which lost 5 bases and 6 bases, there was a span of 11 bases. CDR3 length: 12 amino acids. Germline assignment: CDR1 GTSNPN and CDR2 SVGIG (reference sequence). This CDR3 reads CAWQGYSNEQFF. CDR3 nucleotide sequence: TGTGCCTGGCAAGGTTATAGCAATGAGCAGTTCTTC.

This clone turned up a few times. V is TRBV6-5 and J is TRBJ2-7; 9 positions agree with TRBD1. The V segment lost 10 bases and the J segment 7 bases; nucleotides outside the gene matches: 17. Germline CDR1 is MNHEY and CDR2 is SVGAGI. The CDR3 runs 15 residues. The CDR3 loop reads CAIKADRGFRSEQYF. The CDR3 nucleotides are TGTGCCATAAAAGCGGACAGGGGATTTAGGAGTGAGCAGTACTTC.

The CDR3 nucleotides are TGTGCCAGCAGCTTAGTGGTTGGAAAGGGCAATCAGCCCCAGCATTTT. It yields the protein CASSLVVGKGNQPQHF. The chain carries TRBV7-8 and TRBJ1-5; D not resolved. This CDR3 has 16 amino acids. Germline values: CDR1 SGHVS, CDR2 FQNEAQ. V lost 1 base and J lost 2, with 12 bases in between.

The chain uses TRBV11-2 and TRBJ1-5, with D perhaps TRBD1 (6 bases). CDR3 size: 14 residues. The germline V and J ends were trimmed by 2 bases and 5 bases, with 10 bases remaining between them. CDR1 and CDR2 from the germline V gene are SGHAT and FQNNGV. DNA of the CDR3: TGTGCCAGCAGCTTAACAGGGTCGGATCAGCCCCAGCATTTT. Its protein is CASSLTGSDQPQHF.

The chain joins TRBV28 to TRBJ2-3; 12 nucleotides agree with TRBD1. J gave up 2 bases and V 6 bases, and 6 bases lay outside the gene matches. The CDR3 length is 16 residues. Germline CDR1 MDHEN, CDR2 SYDVKM. The CDR3 reads CASRNGDRGLTDTQYF. CDR3 DNA: TGTGCCAGCAGGAACGGGGACAGGGGGCTCACAGATACGCAGTATTTT.

The rearrangement links TRBV19 to TRBJ2-1; TRBD2 is a possible D gene (6 bases). The V end lost 3 bases, the J end lost 0 bases, and 9 bases lay between the germline ends. In germline, CDR1 is LNHDA, CDR2 SQIVND (reference sequence). This CDR3 has 15 amino acids. For the CDR3, the DNA is TGTGCCAGTAGTATGGGAGGCAGCTCCTACAATGAGCAGTTCTTC. It translates to CASSMGGSSYNEQFF.

This clone has only a few counts. The V call is TRBV4-3, the J call TRBJ1-3; the D gene is possibly TRBD1 (5 bases). Germline CDR1 reads LGHNA; CDR2 reads YSLEER. Trimming left V 4 bases short and J 0 bases short, with 28 bases between. This CDR3 contains 21 residues. The CDR3 DNA sequence: TGCGCCAGCAGCCGAGACTATAACCCGACAGACCCGGGGTTCTCTGGAAACACCATATATTTT. Amino acids: CASSRDYNPTDPGFSGNTIYF.